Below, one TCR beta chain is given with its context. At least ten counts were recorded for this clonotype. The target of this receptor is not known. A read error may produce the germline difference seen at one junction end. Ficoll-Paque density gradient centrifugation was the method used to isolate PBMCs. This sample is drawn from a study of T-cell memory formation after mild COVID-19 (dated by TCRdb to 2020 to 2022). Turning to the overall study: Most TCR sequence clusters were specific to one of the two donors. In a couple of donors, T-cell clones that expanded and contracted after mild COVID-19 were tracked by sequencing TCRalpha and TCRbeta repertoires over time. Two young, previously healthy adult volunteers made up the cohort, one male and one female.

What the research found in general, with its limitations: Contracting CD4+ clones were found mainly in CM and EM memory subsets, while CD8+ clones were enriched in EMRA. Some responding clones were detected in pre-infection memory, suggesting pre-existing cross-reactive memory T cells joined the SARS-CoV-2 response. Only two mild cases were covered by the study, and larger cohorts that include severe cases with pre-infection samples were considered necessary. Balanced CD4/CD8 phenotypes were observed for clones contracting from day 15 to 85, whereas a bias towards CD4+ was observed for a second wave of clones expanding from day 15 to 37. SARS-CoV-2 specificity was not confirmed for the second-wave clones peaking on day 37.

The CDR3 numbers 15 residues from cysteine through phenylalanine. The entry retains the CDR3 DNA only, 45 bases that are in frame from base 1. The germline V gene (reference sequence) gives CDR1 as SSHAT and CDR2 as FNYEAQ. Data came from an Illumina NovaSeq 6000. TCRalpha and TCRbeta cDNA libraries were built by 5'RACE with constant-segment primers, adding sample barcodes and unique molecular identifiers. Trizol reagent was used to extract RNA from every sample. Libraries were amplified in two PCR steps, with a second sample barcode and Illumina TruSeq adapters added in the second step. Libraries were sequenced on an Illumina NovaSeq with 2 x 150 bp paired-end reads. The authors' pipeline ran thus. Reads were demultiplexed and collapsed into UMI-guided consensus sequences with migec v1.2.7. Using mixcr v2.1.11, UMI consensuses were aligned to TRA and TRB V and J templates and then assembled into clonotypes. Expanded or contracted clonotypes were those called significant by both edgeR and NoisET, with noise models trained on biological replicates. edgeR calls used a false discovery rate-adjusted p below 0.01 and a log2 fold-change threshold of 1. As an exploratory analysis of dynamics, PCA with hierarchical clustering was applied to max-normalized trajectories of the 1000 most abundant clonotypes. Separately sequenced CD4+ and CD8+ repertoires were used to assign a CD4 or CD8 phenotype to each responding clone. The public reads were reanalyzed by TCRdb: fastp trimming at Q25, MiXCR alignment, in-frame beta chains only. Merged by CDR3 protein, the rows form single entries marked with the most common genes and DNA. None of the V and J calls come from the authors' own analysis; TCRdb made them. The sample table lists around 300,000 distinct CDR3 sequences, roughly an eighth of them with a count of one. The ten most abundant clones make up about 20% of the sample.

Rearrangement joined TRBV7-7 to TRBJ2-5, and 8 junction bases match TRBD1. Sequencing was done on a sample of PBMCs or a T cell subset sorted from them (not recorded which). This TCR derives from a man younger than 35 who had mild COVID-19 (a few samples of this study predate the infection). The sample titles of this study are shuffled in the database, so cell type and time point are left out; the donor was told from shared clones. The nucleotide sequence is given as TGTGCTAGCAGCTCGACAGGGGTCCCTCAAGAGACCCAGTACTTC. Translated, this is CASSSTGVPQETQYF.